This TCR beta chain was obtained from a study of T-cell reconstitution after alpha-beta-depleted transplantation in children. For TCRbeta, the library was prepared with unique molecular identifiers. TCRdb independently ran MiXCR on the PCR reads; one entry per CDR3 protein. Among 260,000 or so distinct CDR3 sequences listed, around 12% were seen once. Germline CDR1 reads SQVTM; CDR2 reads ANQGSEA. Trimming removed 3 bases from V and 0 bases from J, with 15 bases in between. The CDR3 totals 16 residues. In its sample, this clonotype was seen many times. The genes are TRBV29-1 and TRBJ2-1, with D perhaps TRBD1 or TRBD2 (6 bases each). Sequenced material: PBMCs from the stem cell graft donor, taken from the stem cell graft. The clonotype originates from a human donor who donated a stem cell graft to a child with acute lymphoblastic leukemia. The CDR3 region is CSVDWGARSSYNEQFF. CDR3 in DNA: TGCAGCGTTGATTGGGGGGCCCGGAGCTCCTACAATGAGCAGTTCTTC.